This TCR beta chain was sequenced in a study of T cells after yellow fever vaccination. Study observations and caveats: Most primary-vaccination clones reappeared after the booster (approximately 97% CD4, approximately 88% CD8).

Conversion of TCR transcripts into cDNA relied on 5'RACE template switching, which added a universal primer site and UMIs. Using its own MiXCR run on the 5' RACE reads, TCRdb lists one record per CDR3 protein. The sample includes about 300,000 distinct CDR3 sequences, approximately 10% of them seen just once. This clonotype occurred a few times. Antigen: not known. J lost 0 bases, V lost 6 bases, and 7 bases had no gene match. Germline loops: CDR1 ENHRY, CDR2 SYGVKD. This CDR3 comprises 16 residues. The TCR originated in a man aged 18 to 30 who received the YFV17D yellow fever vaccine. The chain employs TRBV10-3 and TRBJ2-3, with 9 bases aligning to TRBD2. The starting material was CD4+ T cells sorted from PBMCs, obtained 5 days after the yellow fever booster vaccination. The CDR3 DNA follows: TGTGCCATCAGATCCCCTAGCGGGGCTAGCACAGATACGCAGTATTTT. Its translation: CAIRSPSGASTDTQYF.